This T cell receptor (beta chain) was sequenced during a study of T-cell reconstitution after alpha-beta-depleted transplantation in children. Molecular barcoding with unique molecular identifiers was used for the TCRbeta library. TCRdb fed the PCR reads into MiXCR, producing one record per CDR3 protein. The sample includes roughly 220,000 distinct CDR3 sequences, around 11% of them seen just once. This clonotype was seen repeatedly, ten times or more. This CDR3 contains 14 residues. Trimming took off 3 bases at V and 7 bases at J, with 12 bases between the two ends. The material sequenced was PBMCs from the stem cell graft donor, taken from the stem cell graft. V and J are TRBV12-3 or TRBV12-4 and TRBJ1-4; perhaps TRBD1 as D (5 bases). This receptor was taken from a human donor who donated a stem cell graft to a child with acute lymphoblastic leukemia. The CDR3 loop reads CASSLDKSGEKLFF. The CDR3 bases are TGTGCCAGCAGTTTGGACAAGTCTGGTGAAAAACTGTTTTTT.